The present entry profiles one TCR beta chain with its context. In the original processing: Amplified reference gene primers provided the basis for estimating nucleated cell counts. Sequencing used immunoSEQ multiplex PCR; TCRdb keeps in-frame clones, though not all of them. The D gene and trimming were derived from the DNA, and the V and J assignments and clone size from that table. Among about 180,000 clones listed, around 85% were seen once. The data belong to a study of blood T cell repertoires in COVID-19. Study background: Spain, Italy and the United States supplied samples that represented acute and convalescent COVID-19.

This CDR3 contains 12 residues. In germline, CDR1 is MNHNY, CDR2 SVGAGI (reference sequence). V lost 6 bases to trimming and J lost 12 bases; unmatched junction nucleotides: 8. The sequenced sample consisted of peripheral blood. This sequence originates from a human donor with active or convalescent COVID-19. The donor label of this sample is uncertain. This chain links TRBV6-6 with TRBJ2-1, with 7 bases fitting TRBD2. The CDR3 here is CASSPGGRAQFF. The CDR3 DNA reads as TGTGCCAGCAGCCCCGGCGGGAGAGCGCAGTTCTTC.